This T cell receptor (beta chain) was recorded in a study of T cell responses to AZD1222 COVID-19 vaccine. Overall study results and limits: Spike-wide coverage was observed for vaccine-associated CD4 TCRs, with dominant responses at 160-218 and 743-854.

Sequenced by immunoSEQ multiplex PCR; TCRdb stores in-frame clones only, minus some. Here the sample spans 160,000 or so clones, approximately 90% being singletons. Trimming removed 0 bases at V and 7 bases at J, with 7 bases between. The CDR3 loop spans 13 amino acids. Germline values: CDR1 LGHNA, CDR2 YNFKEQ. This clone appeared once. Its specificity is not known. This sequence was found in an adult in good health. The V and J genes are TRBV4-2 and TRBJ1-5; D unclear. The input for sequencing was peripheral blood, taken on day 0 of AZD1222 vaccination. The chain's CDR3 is CASSQELQQPQHF. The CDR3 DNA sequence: TGTGCCAGCAGCCAAGAGTTACAGCAGCCCCAGCATTTT.